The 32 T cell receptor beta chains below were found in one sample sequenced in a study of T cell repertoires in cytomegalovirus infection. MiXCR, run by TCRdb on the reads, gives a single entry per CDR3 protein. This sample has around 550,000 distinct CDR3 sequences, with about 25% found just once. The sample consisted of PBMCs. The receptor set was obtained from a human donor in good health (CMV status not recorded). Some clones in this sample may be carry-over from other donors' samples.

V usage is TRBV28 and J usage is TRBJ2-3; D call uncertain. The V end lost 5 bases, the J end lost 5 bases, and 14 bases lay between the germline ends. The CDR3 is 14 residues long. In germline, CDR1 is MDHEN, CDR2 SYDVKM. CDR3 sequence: CASSKGLNLDTQYF. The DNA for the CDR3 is TGTGCCAGCAGTAAAGGTCTTAACCTAGATACGCAGTATTTT.

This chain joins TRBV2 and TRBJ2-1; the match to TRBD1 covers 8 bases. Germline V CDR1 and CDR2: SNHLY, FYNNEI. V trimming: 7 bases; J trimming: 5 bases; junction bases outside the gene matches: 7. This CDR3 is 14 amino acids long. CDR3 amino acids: CASNHRGLDNEQFF. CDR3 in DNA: TGTGCCAGCAATCACAGGGGGTTGGACAATGAGCAGTTCTTC.

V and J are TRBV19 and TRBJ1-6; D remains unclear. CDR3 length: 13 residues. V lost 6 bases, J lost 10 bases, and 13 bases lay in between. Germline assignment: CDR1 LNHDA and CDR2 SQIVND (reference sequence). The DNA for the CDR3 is TGTGCCAGTAGGAGGGCCGGTGGGTCACCCCTCCACTTT. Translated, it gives CASRRAGGSPLHF.

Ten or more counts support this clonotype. The CDR3 sequence: CASSLDASGSRKTQYF. CDR3 DNA sequence: TGTGCCAGCAGCTTAGATGCGAGCGGGAGTAGGAAGACCCAGTACTTC. This chain connects TRBV7-2 to TRBJ2-5; 8 bases are a match to TRBD2. The trim removed 1 base at V and 6 bases at J, leaving 10 bases unmatched. This CDR3 comprises 16 residues. Germline lookup yields CDR1 SGHTA and CDR2 FQGNSA.

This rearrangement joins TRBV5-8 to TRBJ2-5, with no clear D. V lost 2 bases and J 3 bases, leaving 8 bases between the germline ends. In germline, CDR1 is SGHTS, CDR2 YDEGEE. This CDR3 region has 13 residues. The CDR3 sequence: CASSLSLKETQYF. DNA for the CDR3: TGTGCCAGCAGCTTATCGTTAAAAGAGACCCAGTACTTC.

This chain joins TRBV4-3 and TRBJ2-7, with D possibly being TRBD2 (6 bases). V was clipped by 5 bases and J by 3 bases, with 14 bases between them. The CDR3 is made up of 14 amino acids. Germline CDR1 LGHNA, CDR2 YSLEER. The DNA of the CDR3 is TGCGCCAGCAGCTATTTTGCCGGGAGCTACGAGCAGTACTTC. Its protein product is CASSYFAGSYEQYF.

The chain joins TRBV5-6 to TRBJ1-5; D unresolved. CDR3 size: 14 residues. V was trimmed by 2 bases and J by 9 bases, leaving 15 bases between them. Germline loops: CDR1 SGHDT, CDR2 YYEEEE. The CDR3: CASSFLGEIWPQHF. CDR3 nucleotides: TGTGCCAGCAGCTTTTTGGGAGAAATCTGGCCCCAGCATTTT. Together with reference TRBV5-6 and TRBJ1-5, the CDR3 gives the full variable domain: DAGVTQSPTHLIKTRGQQVTLRCSPKSGHDTVSWYQQALGQGPQFIFQYYEEEERQRGNFPDRFSGHQFPNYSSELNVNALLLGDSALYLCASSFLGEIWPQHFGDGTRLSIL.

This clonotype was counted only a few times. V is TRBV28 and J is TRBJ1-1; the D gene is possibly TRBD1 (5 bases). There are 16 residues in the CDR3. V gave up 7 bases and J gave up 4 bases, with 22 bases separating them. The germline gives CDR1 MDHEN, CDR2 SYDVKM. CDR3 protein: CASTPVQGPFGTEAFF. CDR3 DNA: TGTGCCAGCACCCCCGTTCAGGGTCCCTTCGGCACTGAAGCTTTCTTT.

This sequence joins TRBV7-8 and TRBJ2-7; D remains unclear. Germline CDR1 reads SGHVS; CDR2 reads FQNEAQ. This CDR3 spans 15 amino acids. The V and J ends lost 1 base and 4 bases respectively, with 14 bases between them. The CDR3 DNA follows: TGTGCCAGCAGCTTAGAGTTCGCGGAGCCTTACGAGCAGTACTTC. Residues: CASSLEFAEPYEQYF.

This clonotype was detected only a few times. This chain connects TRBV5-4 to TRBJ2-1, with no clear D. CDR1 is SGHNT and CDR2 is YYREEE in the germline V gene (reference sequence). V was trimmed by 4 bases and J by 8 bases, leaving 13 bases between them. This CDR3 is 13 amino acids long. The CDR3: CASSPPGKDEQFF. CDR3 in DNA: TGTGCCAGCAGCCCCCCTGGGAAGGATGAGCAGTTCTTC.

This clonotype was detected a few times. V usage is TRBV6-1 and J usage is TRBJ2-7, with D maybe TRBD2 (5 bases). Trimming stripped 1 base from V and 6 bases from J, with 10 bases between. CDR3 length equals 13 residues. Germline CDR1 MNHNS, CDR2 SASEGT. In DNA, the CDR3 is TGTGCCAGCAGTGAAGACGGGGTCTTCGAGCAGTACGTC. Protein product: CASSEDGVFEQYV.

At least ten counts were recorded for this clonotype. This CDR3 is CASSLTDTGELFF. In DNA, the CDR3 is TGTGCCAGCAGCTTAACTGACACCGGGGAGCTGTTTTTT. This sequence joins TRBV11-2 and TRBJ2-2; D is unclear. V was pared by 2 bases and J by 3 bases, with 4 bases between. Germline V lookup: CDR1 SGHAT, CDR2 FQNNGV. This CDR3 has 13 residues.

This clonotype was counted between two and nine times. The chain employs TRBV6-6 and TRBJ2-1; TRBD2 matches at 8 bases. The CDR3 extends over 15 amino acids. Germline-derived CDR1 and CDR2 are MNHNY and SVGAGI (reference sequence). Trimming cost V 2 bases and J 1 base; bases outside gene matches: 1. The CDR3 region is CASSYAGGSYNEQFF. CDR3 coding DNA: TGTGCCAGCAGTTACGCGGGAGGATCCTACAATGAGCAGTTCTTC.

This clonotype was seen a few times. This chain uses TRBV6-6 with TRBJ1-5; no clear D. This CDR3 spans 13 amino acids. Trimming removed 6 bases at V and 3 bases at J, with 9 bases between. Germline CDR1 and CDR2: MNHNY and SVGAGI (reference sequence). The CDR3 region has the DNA TGTGCCAGCAGCTCAATTATCAATCAGCCCCAGCATTTT. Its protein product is CASSSIINQPQHF.

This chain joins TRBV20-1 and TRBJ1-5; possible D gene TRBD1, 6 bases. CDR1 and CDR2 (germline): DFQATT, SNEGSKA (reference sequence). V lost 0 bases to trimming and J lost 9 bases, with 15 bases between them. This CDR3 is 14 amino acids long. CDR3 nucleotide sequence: TGCAGTGCTAGAGATCTCACAGGGTCGGGGCCCCAGCATTTT. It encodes CSARDLTGSGPQHF.

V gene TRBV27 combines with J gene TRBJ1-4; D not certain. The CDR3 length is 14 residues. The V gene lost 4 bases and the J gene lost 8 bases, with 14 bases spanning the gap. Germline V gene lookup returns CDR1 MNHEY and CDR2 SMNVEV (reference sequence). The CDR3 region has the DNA TGTGCCAGCAGTTGGTCACTCAGCGGGGAAAAACTGTTTTTT. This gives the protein CASSWSLSGEKLFF.

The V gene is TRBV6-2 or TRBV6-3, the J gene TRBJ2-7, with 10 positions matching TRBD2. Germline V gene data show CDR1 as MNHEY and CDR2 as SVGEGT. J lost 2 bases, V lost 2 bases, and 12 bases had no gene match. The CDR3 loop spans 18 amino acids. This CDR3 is CASSYPVSGRTLAYEQYF. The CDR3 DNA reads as TGTGCCAGCAGTTACCCGGTTAGCGGGAGGACGTTGGCCTACGAGCAGTACTTC.

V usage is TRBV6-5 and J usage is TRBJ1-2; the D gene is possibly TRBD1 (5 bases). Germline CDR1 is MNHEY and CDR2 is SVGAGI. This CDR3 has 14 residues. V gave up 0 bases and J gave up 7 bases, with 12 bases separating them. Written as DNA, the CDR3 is TGTGCCAGCAGTTACTCGCAGGGAACGACTGGCTACACCTTC. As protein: CASSYSQGTTGYTF.

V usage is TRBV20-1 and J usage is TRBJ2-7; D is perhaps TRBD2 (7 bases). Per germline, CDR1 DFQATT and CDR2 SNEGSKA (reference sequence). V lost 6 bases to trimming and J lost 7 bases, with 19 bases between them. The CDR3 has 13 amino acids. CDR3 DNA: TGCAGTGCAGAAGGGGGAGGGCCGGGAGAGCAGTACTTC. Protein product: CSAEGGGPGEQYF.

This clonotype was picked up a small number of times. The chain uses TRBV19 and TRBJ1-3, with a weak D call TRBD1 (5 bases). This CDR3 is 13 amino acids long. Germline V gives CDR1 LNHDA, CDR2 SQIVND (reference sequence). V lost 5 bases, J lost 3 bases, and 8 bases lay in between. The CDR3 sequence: CASSEGVGNTIYF. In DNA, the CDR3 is TGTGCCAGTAGTGAAGGGGTTGGAAACACCATATATTTT.

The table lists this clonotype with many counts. The CDR3 reads CASSSPGLPDRDNEQFF. CDR3 sequence (DNA): TGTGCCAGCAGCTCGCCGGGACTACCTGACAGAGACAATGAGCAGTTCTTC. The V and J genes are TRBV7-8 and TRBJ2-1, with TRBD2 identical over 7 bases. V lost 4 bases and J lost 5; bases outside the gene matches: 14. This CDR3 spans 17 amino acids. Looked up from germline, CDR1 is SGHVS and CDR2 is FQNEAQ.

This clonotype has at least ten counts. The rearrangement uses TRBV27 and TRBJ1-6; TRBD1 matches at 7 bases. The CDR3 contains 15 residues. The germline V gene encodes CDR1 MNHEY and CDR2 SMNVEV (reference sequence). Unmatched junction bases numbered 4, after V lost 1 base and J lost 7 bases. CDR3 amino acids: CASSLYRQGNSPLHF. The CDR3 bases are TGTGCCAGCAGTTTATATAGACAGGGAAATTCACCCCTCCACTTT.

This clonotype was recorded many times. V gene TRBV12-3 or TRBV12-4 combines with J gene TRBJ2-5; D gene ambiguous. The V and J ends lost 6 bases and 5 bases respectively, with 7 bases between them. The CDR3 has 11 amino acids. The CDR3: CASRSKETQYF. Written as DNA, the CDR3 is TGTGCCAGCAGAAGTAAGGAGACCCAGTACTTC.

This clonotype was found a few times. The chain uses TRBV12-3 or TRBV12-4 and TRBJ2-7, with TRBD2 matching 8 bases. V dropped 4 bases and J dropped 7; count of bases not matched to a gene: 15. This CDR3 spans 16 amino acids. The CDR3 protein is CASSYGRAGALREQYF. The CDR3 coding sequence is TGTGCCAGCAGTTATGGTCGAGCGGGAGCGCTACGAGAGCAGTACTTC.

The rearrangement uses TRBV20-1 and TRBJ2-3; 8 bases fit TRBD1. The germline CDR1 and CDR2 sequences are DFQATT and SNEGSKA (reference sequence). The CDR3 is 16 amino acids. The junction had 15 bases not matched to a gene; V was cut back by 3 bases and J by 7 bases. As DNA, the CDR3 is TGCAGTGCTAGGGGCCCGGTAAGCAGGGGGCAAAATACGCAGTATTTT. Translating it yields CSARGPVSRGQNTQYF.

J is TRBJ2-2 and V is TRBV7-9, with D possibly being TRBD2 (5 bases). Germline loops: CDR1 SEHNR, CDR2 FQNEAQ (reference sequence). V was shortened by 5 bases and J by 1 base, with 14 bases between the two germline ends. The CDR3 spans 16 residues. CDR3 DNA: TGTGCCAGCAGCCCCCCGCTAGCAGGGAACACCGGGGAGCTGTTTTTT. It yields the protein CASSPPLAGNTGELFF.

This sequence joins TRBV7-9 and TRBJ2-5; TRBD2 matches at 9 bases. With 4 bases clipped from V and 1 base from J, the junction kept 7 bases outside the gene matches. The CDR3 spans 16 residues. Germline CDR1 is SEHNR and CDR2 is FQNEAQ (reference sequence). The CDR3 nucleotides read TGTGCCAGCAGCTCACTGGCTAGCGGGATCCAAGAGACCCAGTACTTC. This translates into CASSSLASGIQETQYF.

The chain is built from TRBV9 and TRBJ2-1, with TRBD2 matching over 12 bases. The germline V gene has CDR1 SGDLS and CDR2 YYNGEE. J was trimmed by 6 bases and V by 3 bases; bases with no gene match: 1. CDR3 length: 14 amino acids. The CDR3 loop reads CASSASGRANEQFF. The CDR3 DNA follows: TGTGCCAGCAGCGCTAGCGGGAGGGCCAATGAGCAGTTCTTC.

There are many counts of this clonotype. CDR3 region: CASSFPRQETQYF. CDR3 nucleotides: TGTGCCAGCAGCTTTCCGAGGCAAGAGACCCAGTACTTC. The chain uses TRBV7-2 and TRBJ2-5; D unresolved. Per the germline V gene, CDR1 is SGHTA and CDR2 is FQGNSA. The CDR3 extends over 13 amino acids. V gave up 3 bases and J gave up 2 bases, with 7 bases separating them.

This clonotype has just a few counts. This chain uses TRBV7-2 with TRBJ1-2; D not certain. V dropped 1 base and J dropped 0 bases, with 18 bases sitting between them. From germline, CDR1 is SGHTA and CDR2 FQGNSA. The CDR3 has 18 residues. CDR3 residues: CASSLGAILDGANYGYTF. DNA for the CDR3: TGTGCCAGCAGCTTAGGGGCGATACTGGACGGCGCTAACTATGGCTACACCTTC.

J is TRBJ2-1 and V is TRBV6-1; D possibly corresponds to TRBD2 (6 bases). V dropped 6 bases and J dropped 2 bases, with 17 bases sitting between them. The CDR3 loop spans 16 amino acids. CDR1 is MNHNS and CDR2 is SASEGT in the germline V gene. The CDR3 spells CASSTASAPPYNEQFF. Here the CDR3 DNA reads TGTGCCAGCAGCACCGCTAGCGCCCCTCCCTACAATGAGCAGTTCTTC.

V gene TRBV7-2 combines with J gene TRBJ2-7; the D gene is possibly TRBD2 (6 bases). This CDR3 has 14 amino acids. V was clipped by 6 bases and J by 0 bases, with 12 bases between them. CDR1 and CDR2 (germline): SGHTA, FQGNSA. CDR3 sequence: CASRTRGSSYEQYF. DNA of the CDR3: TGTGCCAGCAGGACCCGGGGGAGCTCCTACGAGCAGTACTTC.